This TCR beta chain was captured by sequencing in a study of T cell responses to AZD1222 COVID-19 vaccine. V gave up 4 bases and J gave up 2 bases; unmatched junction bases: 6. Germline V gene data show CDR1 as SEHNR and CDR2 as FQNEAQ (reference sequence). The CDR3 length is 15 residues. The repertoire was sequenced with immunoSEQ multiplex PCR; TCRdb's copy has only in-frame clones and lacks some. The sample holds about 150,000 clones; about nine tenths are singletons and the top ten take 1.6%. Sample: peripheral blood, taken on day 0 of AZD1222 vaccination. The TCR sequence derives from an adult in good health. This sequence joins TRBV7-9 and TRBJ1-2; TRBD1 matches at 8 bases. The CDR3 nucleotides are TGTGCCAGCAGCTCCTCGACAGGGGTCAACTATGGCTACACCTTC. It specifies CASSSSTGVNYGYTF.